This T cell receptor beta chain was profiled in a study of T cell responses to AZD1222 COVID-19 vaccine. Overall study findings and caveats: Baseline antibody screening turned up just a handful of seropositive AZD1222 recipients.

A remark on this clone: Its cognate antigen is unknown.

Profiled with immunoSEQ multiplex PCR; TCRdb holds only in-frame clones, not every one. The data show 140,000 or so clones, with about 90% seen just once and roughly 7.6% held by the top ten. Germline V gives CDR1 MDHEN, CDR2 SYDVKM. Deletions cut 5 bases from V and 4 bases from J, with 17 bases between. This CDR3 is 16 amino acids long. Here the sequenced sample was peripheral blood, taken 28 days after the second dose of the MenACWY control vaccine. This chain connects TRBV28 to TRBJ2-2; D remains unclear. The sequence came from an adult who received the MenACWY meningococcal vaccine as a control. The CDR3 reads CASSPITNVVTGELFF. CDR3 bases: TGTGCCAGCAGTCCCATTACGAATGTGGTCACCGGGGAGCTGTTTTTT. The variable domain in full, with the rest retrieved from reference TRBV28 and TRBJ2-2, is DVKVTQSSRYLVKRTGEKVFLECVQDMDHENMFWYRQDPGLGLRLIYFSYDVKMKEKGDIPEGYSVSREKKERFSLILESASTNQTSMYLCASSPITNVVTGELFFGEGSRLTVL.